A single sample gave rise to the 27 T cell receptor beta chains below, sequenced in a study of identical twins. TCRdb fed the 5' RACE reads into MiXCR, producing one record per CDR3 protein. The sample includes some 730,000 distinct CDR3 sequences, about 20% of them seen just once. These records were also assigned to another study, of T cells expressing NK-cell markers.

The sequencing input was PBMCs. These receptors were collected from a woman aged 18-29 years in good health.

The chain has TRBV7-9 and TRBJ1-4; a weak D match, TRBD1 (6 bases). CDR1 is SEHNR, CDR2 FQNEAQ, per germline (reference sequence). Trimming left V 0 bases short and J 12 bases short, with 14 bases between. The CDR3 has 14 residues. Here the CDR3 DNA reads TGTGCCAGCAGCTTAGCCTCGGGGGGCGCGGAACTGTTTTTT. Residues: CASSLASGGAELFF.

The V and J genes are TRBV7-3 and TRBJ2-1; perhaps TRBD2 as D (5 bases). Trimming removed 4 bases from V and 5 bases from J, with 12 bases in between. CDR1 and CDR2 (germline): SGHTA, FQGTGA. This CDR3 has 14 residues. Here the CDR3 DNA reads TGTGCCAGCAGCTCCACCGGAGGAAACAATGAGCAGTTCTTC. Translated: CASSSTGGNNEQFF.

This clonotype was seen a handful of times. The CDR3 DNA is TGTGCCAGCACGACGGTAGGGTCTTCAACTGAAAAACTGTTTTTT. Encoded protein: CASTTVGSSTEKLFF. The chain carries TRBV27 and TRBJ1-4; D gene ambiguous. The germline gives CDR1 MNHEY, CDR2 SMNVEV (reference sequence). This CDR3 has 15 residues. The V end was cut by 7 bases, the J end by 7 bases, with 19 bases between. The variable domain in full, completed from reference TRBV27 and TRBJ1-4, reads EAQVTQNPRYLITVTGKKLTVTCSQNMNHEYMSWYRQDPGLGLRQIYYSMNVEVTDKGDVPEGYKVSRKEKRNFPLILESPSPNQTSLYFCASTTVGSSTEKLFFGSGTQLSVL.

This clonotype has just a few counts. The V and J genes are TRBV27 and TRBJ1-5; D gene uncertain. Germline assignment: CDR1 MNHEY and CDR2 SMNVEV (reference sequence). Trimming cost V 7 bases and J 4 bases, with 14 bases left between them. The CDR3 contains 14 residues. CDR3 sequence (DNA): TGTGCCAGCAAGGGCACCCGAGAAAATCAGCCCCAGCATTTT. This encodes CASKGTRENQPQHF.

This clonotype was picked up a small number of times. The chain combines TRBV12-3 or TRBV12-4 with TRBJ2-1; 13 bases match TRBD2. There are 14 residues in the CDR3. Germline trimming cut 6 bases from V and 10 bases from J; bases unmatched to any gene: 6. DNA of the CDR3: TGTGCCAGCAGAACTAGCGGGAGGGCCAGGGAGCAGTTCTTC. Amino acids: CASRTSGRAREQFF.

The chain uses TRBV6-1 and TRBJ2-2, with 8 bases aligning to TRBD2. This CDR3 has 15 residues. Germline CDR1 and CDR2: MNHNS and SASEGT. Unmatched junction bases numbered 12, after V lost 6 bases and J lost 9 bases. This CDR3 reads CASSPGGLGGRELFF. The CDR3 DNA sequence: TGTGCCAGCAGCCCGGGGGGGCTAGGGGGGAGGGAGCTGTTTTTT.

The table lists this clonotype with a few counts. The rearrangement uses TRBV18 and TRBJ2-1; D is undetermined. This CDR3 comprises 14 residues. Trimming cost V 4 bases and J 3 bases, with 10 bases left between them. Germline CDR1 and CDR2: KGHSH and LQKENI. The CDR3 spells CASSQPPNYNEQFF. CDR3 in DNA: TGTGCCAGCTCACAGCCACCGAACTACAATGAGCAGTTCTTC.

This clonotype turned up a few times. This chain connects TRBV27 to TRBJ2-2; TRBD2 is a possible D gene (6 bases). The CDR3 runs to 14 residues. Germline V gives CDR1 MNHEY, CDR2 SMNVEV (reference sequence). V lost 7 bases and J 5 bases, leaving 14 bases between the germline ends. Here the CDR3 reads CASTTPAGTGELFF. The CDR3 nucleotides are TGTGCCAGCACGACCCCCGCGGGGACCGGGGAGCTGTTTTTT.

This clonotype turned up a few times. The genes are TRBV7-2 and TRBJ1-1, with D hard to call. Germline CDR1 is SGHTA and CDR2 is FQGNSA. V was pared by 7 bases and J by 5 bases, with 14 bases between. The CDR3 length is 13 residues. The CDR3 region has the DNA TGTGCCAGCACCACTAGGCTGGGAACTGAAGCTTTCTTT. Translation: CASTTRLGTEAFF.

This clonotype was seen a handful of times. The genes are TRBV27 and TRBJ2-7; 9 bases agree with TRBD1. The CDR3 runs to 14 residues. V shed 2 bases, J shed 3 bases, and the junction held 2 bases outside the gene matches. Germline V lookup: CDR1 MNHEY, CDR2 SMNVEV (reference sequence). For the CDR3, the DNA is TGTGCCAGCAGTTTAAGGGGACAGGGCTACGAGCAGTACTTC. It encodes CASSLRGQGYEQYF.

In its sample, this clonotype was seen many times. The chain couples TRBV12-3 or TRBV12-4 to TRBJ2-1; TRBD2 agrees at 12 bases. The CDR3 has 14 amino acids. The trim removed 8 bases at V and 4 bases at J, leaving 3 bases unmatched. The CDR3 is CASGLAGGYNEQFF. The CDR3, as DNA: TGTGCCAGCGGTCTAGCGGGAGGGTACAATGAGCAGTTCTTC.

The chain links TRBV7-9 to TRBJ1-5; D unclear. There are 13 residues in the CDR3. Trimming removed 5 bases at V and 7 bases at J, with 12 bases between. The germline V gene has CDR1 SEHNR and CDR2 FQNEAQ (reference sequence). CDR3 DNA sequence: TGTGCCAGCAGCGCTAGTGGTGGGCAGCCCCAGCATTTT. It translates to CASSASGGQPQHF.

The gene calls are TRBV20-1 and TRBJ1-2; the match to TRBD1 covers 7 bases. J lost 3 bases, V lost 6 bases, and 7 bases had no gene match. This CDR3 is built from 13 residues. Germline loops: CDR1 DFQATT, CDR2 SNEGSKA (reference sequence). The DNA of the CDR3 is TGCAGTGCCAGCGGGACAGCGCACTATGGCTACACCTTC. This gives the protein CSASGTAHYGYTF.

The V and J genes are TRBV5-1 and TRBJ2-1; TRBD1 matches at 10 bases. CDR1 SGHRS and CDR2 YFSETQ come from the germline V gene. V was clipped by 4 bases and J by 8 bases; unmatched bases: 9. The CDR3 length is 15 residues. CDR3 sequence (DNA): TGCGCCAGCAGCGCGAGACAGGGGGCGCGGGATGAGCAGTTCTTC. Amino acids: CASSARQGARDEQFF.

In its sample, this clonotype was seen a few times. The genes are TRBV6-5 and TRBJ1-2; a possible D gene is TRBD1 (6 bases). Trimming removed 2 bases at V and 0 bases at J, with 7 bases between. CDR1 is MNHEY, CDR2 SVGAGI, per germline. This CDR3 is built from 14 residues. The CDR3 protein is CASSYTGSNYGYTF. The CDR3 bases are TGTGCCAGCAGTTACACAGGGTCTAACTATGGCTACACCTTC.

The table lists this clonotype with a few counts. CDR3: CASSVRGGAADNEQFF. The CDR3 bases are TGTGCCAGCAGCGTACGCGGGGGGGCAGCTGACAATGAGCAGTTCTTC. The V call is TRBV9, the J call TRBJ2-1; TRBD2 aligns across 9 bases. The trim removed 1 base at V and 5 bases at J, leaving 7 bases unmatched. The CDR3 consists of 16 residues. Germline assignment: CDR1 SGDLS and CDR2 YYNGEE.

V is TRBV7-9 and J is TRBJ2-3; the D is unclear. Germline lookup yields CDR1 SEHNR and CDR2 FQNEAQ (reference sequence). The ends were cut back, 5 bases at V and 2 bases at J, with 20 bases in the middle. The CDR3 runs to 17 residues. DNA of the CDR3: TGTGCCAGCAGCCTAGTTTGGTCCTACGAGGACACAGATACGCAGTATTTT. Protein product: CASSLVWSYEDTDTQYF.

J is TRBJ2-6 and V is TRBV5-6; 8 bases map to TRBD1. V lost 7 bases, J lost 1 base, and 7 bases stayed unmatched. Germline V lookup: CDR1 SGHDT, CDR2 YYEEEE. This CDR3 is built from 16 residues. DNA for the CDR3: TGTGCCAGCCTGAAGAACAGGGGGTCTGGGGCCAACGTCCTGACTTTC. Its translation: CASLKNRGSGANVLTF.

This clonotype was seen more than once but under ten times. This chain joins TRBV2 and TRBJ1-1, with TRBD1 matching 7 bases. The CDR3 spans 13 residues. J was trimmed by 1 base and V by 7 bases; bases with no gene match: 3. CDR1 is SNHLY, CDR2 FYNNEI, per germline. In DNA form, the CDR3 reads TGTGCCAGCACCAAGGGGGCGAACACTGAAGCTTTCTTT. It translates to CASTKGANTEAFF.

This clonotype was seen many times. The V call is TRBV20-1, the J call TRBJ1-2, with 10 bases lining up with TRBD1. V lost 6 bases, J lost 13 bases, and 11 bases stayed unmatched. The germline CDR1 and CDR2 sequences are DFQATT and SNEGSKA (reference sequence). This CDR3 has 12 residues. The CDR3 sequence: CSASGTGDSGTF. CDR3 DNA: TGCAGTGCCTCCGGGACAGGGGACTCTGGCACCTTC.

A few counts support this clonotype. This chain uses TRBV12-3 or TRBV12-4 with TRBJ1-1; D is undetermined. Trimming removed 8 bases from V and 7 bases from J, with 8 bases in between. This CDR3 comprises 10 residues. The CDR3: CASAAREAFF. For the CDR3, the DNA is TGTGCCAGCGCCGCCCGTGAAGCTTTCTTT.

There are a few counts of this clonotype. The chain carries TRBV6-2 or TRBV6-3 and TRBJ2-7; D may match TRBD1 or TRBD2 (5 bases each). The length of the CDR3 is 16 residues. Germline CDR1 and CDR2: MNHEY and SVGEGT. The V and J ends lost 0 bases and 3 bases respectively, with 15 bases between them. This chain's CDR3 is CASSYSQGRVNYEQYF. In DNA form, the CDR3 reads TGTGCCAGCAGTTACTCCCAGGGACGGGTCAACTACGAGCAGTACTTC.

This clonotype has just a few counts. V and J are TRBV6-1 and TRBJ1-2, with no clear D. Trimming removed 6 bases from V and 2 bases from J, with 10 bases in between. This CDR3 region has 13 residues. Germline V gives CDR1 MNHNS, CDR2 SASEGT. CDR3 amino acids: CASSPSQNYGYTF. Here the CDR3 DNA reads TGTGCCAGCAGCCCCTCCCAGAACTATGGCTACACCTTC.

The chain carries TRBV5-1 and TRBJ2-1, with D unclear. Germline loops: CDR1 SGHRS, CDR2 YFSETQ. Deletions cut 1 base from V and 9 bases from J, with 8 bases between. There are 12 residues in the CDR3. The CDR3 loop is CASSLLRGEQFF. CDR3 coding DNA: TGCGCCAGCAGCTTGTTGCGAGGTGAGCAGTTCTTC.

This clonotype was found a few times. CDR3 sequence (DNA): TGTGCCAGCAGCCCCAGTCCGGGACAGGGGGCCTATGGCTACACCTTC. Amino acid sequence: CASSPSPGQGAYGYTF. The rearrangement uses TRBV7-2 and TRBJ1-2; 12 bases align to TRBD1. Germline V CDR1 and CDR2: SGHTA, FQGNSA. V was clipped by 5 bases and J by 4 bases; unmatched bases: 8. The CDR3 totals 16 residues. Full variable domain (remainder filled in from reference TRBV7-2 and TRBJ1-2): GAGVSQSPSNKVTEKGKDVELRCDPISGHTALYWYRQSLGQGLEFLIYFQGNSAPDKSGLPSDRFSAERTGGSVSTLTIQRTQQEDSAVYLCASSPSPGQGAYGYTFGSGTRLTVV.

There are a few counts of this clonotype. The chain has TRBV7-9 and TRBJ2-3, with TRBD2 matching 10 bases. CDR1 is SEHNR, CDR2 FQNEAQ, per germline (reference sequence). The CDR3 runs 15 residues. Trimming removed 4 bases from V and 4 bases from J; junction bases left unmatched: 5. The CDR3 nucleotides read TGTGCCAGCAGCTCCAGCGGACTAGCGGCAGATACGCAGTATTTT. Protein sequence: CASSSSGLAADTQYF.

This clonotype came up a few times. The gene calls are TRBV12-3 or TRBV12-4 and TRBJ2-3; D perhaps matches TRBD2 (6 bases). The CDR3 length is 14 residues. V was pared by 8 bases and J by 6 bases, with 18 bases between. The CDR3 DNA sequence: TGTGCCAGCGCCCGGAGGGGCCGTAAGGATACGCAGTATTTT. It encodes CASARRGRKDTQYF.